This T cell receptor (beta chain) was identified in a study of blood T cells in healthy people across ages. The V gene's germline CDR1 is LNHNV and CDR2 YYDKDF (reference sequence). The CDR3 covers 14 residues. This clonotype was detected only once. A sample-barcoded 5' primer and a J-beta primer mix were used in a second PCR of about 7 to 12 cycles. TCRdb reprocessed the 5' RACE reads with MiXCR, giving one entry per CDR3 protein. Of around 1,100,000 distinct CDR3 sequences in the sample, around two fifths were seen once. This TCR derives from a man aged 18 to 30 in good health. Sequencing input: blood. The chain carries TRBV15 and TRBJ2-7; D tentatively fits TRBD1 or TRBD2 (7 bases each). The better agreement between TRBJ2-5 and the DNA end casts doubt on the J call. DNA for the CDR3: TGTGCCACCAGCGTTACAGGGGAGGGGGAGACCCAGTACTTC. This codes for CATSVTGEGETQYF.